The 16 T cell receptor beta chains in this list originate from one sample, sequenced in a study of cytomegalovirus exposure and HLA in healthy donors. The primer mix had 60 Vbeta and 13 Jbeta primers. The protocol was immunoSEQ multiplex PCR, while the TCRdb copy is restricted to in-frame clones and leaves out a portion. The sample records over 110,000 clones, roughly 77% being singletons. Sequencing was carried out using PBMCs. The receptors derive from a female donor in good health and CMV-seronegative.

The chain couples TRBV7-8 to TRBJ2-7; 7 bases are shared with TRBD1. Germline CDR1 SGHVS, CDR2 FQNEAQ. V was pared by 1 base and J by 2 bases, with 2 bases of the junction left unmatched. The CDR3 runs 14 residues. CDR3 amino acids: CASSLEGQTYEQYF. The CDR3 coding sequence is TGTGCCAGCAGCTTAGAGGGACAGACCTACGAGCAGTACTTC.

The chain uses TRBV11-3 and TRBJ1-2, with D maybe TRBD1 (6 bases). V lost 0 bases and J lost 4, with 12 bases in between. Germline V gives CDR1 SGHNT, CDR2 YENEEA. CDR3 size: 15 residues. CDR3 DNA sequence: TGTGCCAGCAGCTTAGATCGAACAGGGAGCTATGGCTACACCTTC. Translated: CASSLDRTGSYGYTF.

The chain recombines TRBV9 with TRBJ2-7; 8 nucleotides line up with TRBD2. Germline-derived CDR1 and CDR2 are SGDLS and YYNGEE. The CDR3 is 14 residues long. The V and J ends lost 0 bases and 9 bases, in that order; junction bases with no gene match: 8. DNA for the CDR3: TGTGCCAGCAGCGTAGACAGCGGGGGCCCCTCGCAGTACTTC. This sequence encodes CASSVDSGGPSQYF.

The J gene is TRBJ2-4, the V gene TRBV6-6; possibly TRBD1 for D (5 bases). Germline-derived CDR1 and CDR2 are MNHNY and SVGAGI (reference sequence). Trimming pared 7 bases from V and 2 bases from J, leaving 9 bases between. This CDR3 contains 13 residues. CDR3 nucleotides: TGTGCCAGCACTAGGGGTTCCAAAAACATTCAGTACTTC. This codes for CASTRGSKNIQYF.

The gene calls are TRBV19 and TRBJ2-6; 7 bases are a match to TRBD1. The CDR3 has 18 residues. Unmatched junction bases numbered 14, after V lost 5 bases and J lost 4 bases. Germline V lookup: CDR1 LNHDA, CDR2 SQIVND (reference sequence). The CDR3 DNA reads as TGTGCCAGTAGTGCCCGGGAAGGGGGCGCCCCCGGGGCCAACGTCCTGACTTTC. This encodes CASSAREGGAPGANVLTF.

V is TRBV7-9 and J is TRBJ1-2; D gene ambiguous. Trimming removed 5 bases at V and 4 bases at J, with 17 bases between. The V gene's germline CDR1 is SEHNR and CDR2 FQNEAQ (reference sequence). The CDR3 has 15 amino acids. The CDR3 spells CASSPLEGLTYGYTF. CDR3 in DNA: TGTGCCAGCAGCCCTTTGGAAGGACTGACCTATGGCTACACCTTC.

This clone is a singleton in its sample. The rearrangement links TRBV2 to TRBJ2-5; tentatively, D is TRBD2 (6 bases). The last part of the DNA fits TRBJ2-7 better; the J call may be wrong. Germline CDR1 and CDR2: SNHLY and FYNNEI. CDR3 length: 15 amino acids. The CDR3 loop reads CASRGKAGSSYEQYF. For the CDR3, the DNA is TGTGCCAGCAGGGGGAAGGCGGGATCCTCCTACGAGCAGTACTTC.

The V and J genes are TRBV5-4 and TRBJ2-1; 12 bases align to TRBD2. Trimming took 1 base from V and 8 from J; bases not matched to a gene: 4. CDR3 length equals 15 residues. Germline CDR1 SGHNT, CDR2 YYREEE (reference sequence). The CDR3 protein is CASSLRTSGIDEQFF. CDR3 DNA sequence: TGTGCCAGCAGCTTGAGGACTAGCGGGATTGATGAGCAGTTCTTC.

This clone has a single count. The gene calls are TRBV7-2 and TRBJ2-3, with D possibly being TRBD2 (5 bases). The germline V and J ends were trimmed by 3 bases and 0 bases, with 10 bases remaining between them. The CDR3 runs to 15 residues. Germline V lookup: CDR1 SGHTA, CDR2 FQGNSA. The CDR3 DNA reads as TGTGCCAGCAGCTTCATGCGGACTAGCACAGATACGCAGTATTTT. Translating gives CASSFMRTSTDTQYF.

J is TRBJ1-4 and V is TRBV30; 8 nucleotides line up with TRBD1. With 5 bases clipped from V and 5 bases from J, the junction kept 10 bases outside the gene matches. Germline V gene sequence: CDR1 GTSNPN, CDR2 SVGIG (reference sequence). The CDR3 is 15 residues long. This CDR3 is CAWQAPGTGNEKLFF. The CDR3 region has the DNA TGTGCCTGGCAAGCTCCCGGGACAGGCAATGAAAAACTGTTTTTT. The full variable domain, its missing parts supplied by reference TRBV30 and TRBJ1-4, is SQTIHQWPATLVQPVGSPLSLECTVEGTSNPNLYWYRQAAGRGLQLLFYSVGIGQISSEVPQNLSASRPQDRQFILSSKKLLLSDSGFYLCAWQAPGTGNEKLFFGSGTQLSVL.

This chain connects TRBV10-3 to TRBJ1-1, with TRBD1 as a possible D gene (6 bases). Germline values: CDR1 ENHRY, CDR2 SYGVKD. The CDR3 covers 14 residues. V was cut by 6 bases and J by 4 bases, with 15 bases left in between. CDR3 in amino acids: CAISLDSAATEAFF. The CDR3 DNA reads TGTGCCATCAGCCTGGACAGTGCGGCCACTGAAGCTTTCTTT.

This sequence joins TRBV7-9 and TRBJ2-1, with 9 positions matching TRBD2. The CDR3 has 17 amino acids. Germline V lookup: CDR1 SEHNR, CDR2 FQNEAQ (reference sequence). Trimming cost V 0 bases and J 0 bases; bases outside gene matches: 3. The CDR3 DNA reads TGTGCCAGCAGCTTAGCATTAGCGGGGGCCTCCTACAATGAGCAGTTCTTC. This gives the protein CASSLALAGASYNEQFF.

The genes are TRBV7-6 and TRBJ2-3, with 13 positions matching TRBD2. The CDR3 consists of 16 residues. V gave up 3 bases and J gave up 4 bases; unmatched junction bases: 4. Germline V lookup: CDR1 SGHVS, CDR2 FNYEAQ. The CDR3, as DNA: TGTGCCAGCAGCTTGGTACTAGCGGGAGGGGCAGATACGCAGTATTTT. This codes for CASSLVLAGGADTQYF.

The CDR3 spells CASSAVRGNQPQHF. The DNA of the CDR3 is TGTGCCAGCAGTGCGGTCCGGGGGAATCAGCCCCAGCATTTT. This chain joins TRBV2 and TRBJ1-5; tentative D call: TRBD1 (5 bases). The CDR3 contains 14 residues. Germline V gives CDR1 SNHLY, CDR2 FYNNEI. Trimming pared 4 bases from V and 4 bases from J, leaving 11 bases between.

V is TRBV12-5 and J is TRBJ2-5; no definite D call. This CDR3 comprises 12 residues. Looked up from germline, CDR1 is LGHNT and CDR2 is FRNRAP. The V end was cut by 1 base, the J end by 5 bases, with 5 bases between. CDR3: CASGLGPETQYF. CDR3 nucleotide sequence: TGTGCTAGTGGTTTGGGTCCGGAGACCCAGTACTTC.

The chain combines TRBV18 with TRBJ1-5; a possible D gene is TRBD1 (6 bases). The CDR3 is made up of 15 amino acids. The V gene's germline CDR1 is KGHSH and CDR2 LQKENI. Trimming removed 3 bases at V and 7 bases at J, with 16 bases between. The CDR3 DNA follows: TGTGCCAGCTCACCGCCACGCGCAGGGGAGCAGCCCCAGCATTTT. This encodes CASSPPRAGEQPQHF.